The 4 T cell receptor beta chains given below trace back to one sample, sequenced in a study of cytomegalovirus exposure and HLA in healthy donors (TCRdb year 2017). Library method: the immunoSEQ multiplex PCR assay. For the multiplex PCR, a mixture combining 60 forward primers for TCR Vbeta segments and 13 reverse primers for TCR Jbeta segments was used. Imported from immuneACCESS, the table was reduced by TCRdb to in-frame sequences with V and J called. These copies leave out some clones; in studies compared against another copy, an unresolved V gene accounts for under half, and the cause of the remainder is not known. The sample data list 150,000 to 200,000 clones, and roughly 77% of these were observed just once. The ten largest clones add up to under 5.5% of the sample. Source material: PBMCs. The receptors originated from a man between 18 and 29 years old in good health and CMV-seropositive.

This clone was observed a handful of times. V and J are TRBV5-1 and TRBJ2-3, with no clear D. The V and J ends lost 5 bases and 4 bases respectively, with 8 bases between them. This CDR3 is 12 amino acids long. Per the germline V gene, CDR1 is SGHRS and CDR2 is YFSETQ. Here the CDR3 DNA reads TGCGCCAGCAGATCGTCCTCAGATACGCAGTATTTT. Protein sequence: CASRSSSDTQYF.

CDR3 sequence reads: CASSLSAQRYYNEQFF. In DNA, the CDR3 is TGTGCCAGCAGCTTAAGTGCTCAGCGTTACTACAATGAGCAGTTCTTC. This chain links TRBV11-3 with TRBJ2-1; D remains unclear. The CDR3 runs to 16 residues. Germline V CDR1 and CDR2: SGHNT, YENEEA. Between the trimmed V and J ends, which lost 2 bases and 3 bases, there was a span of 14 bases. Full variable domain (outside the CDR3, taken from reference TRBV11-3 and TRBJ2-1): EAGVVQSPRYKIIEKKQPVAFWCNPISGHNTLYWYLQNLGQGPELLIRYENEEAVDDSQLPKDRFSAERLKGVDSTLKIQPAELGDSAVYLCASSLSAQRYYNEQFFGPGTRLTVL.

The V gene is TRBV2, the J gene TRBJ2-7, with D unresolved. CDR3 length equals 13 residues. V lost 4 bases and J 1 base, leaving 8 bases between the germline ends. Germline assignment: CDR1 SNHLY and CDR2 FYNNEI. This CDR3 is CASSVTYSYEQYV. The CDR3 DNA reads TGTGCCAGCAGTGTGACTTATTCCTACGAGCAGTACGTC.

The chain combines TRBV6-1 with TRBJ1-1, with D unresolved. The CDR3 extends over 15 amino acids. Between the trimmed V and J ends, which lost 3 bases and 3 bases, there was a span of 14 bases. CDR1 and CDR2 (germline): MNHNS, SASEGT. This CDR3 reads CASSDFFGEDTEAFF. DNA of the CDR3: TGTGCCAGCAGTGACTTTTTCGGAGAGGACACTGAAGCTTTCTTT.